This T cell receptor (beta chain) was sequenced in a study of identical twins. Study-wide findings and caveats: Insertion counts were lower in abundant cord blood beta clonotypes, a trend that memory repertoires did not show.

As regards this clonotype: Its cognate antigen is unknown.

The donors were all healthy and Caucasian. TCRdb reprocessed the 5' RACE reads with MiXCR, giving one entry per CDR3 protein. Counted here are 200,000 to 300,000 distinct CDR3 sequences, more than 9.5% occurring once; the ten biggest clones make up 4% to 5%. V shed 6 bases, J shed 6 bases, and the junction held 11 bases outside the gene matches. The CDR3 is 14 amino acids. The germline V gene encodes CDR1 SGHTA and CDR2 FQGTGA. The same data also went into a second study, on yellow fever vaccine responses in identical twins.

The sequenced material came from memory (CD45RO+) T cells sorted from blood. The V gene is TRBV7-3, the J gene TRBJ2-7; 7 positions agree with TRBD2. The TCR originated in a woman aged 18-30 years in good health. CDR3 DNA sequence: TGTGCCAGCAGTCAAGCGGGGCTGTTCTCCGAGCAGTACTTC. Protein product: CASSQAGLFSEQYF.